The present T cell receptor (beta chain) was sequenced within a study of breast tumors, draining lymph nodes, adjacent tissues. Study results and limitations: Compared with lymph nodes, tumors were less diverse; compared with nontumor tissue, more. Luminal-like breast cancer showed significantly higher tumor–nontumor repertoire similarity than basal-like. Tumor T cell lymph node origin was a supported hypothesis, not proven.

Per germline, CDR1 DFQATT and CDR2 SNEGSKA (reference sequence). The CDR3 is 18 residues long. J was trimmed by 0 bases and V by 6 bases; bases with no gene match: 14. TCRdb used MiXCR to reprocess the multiplex PCR reads, holding one entry per CDR3 protein. Of some 130,000 distinct CDR3 sequences in the sample, around 20% were seen once. Breast cancer patients provided tissue from their axillary draining lymph nodes. A remark on this clonotype: Its antigen is currently unknown.

The chain has TRBV20-1 and TRBJ2-3; 11 positions match TRBD2. This receptor was taken from a female donor with breast cancer. Some clones in this sample may be carry-over from other donors' samples. Input material: axillary lymph node tissue. The CDR3 nucleotides read TGCAGTGCCAGTGGTGGGCTAGCGGGGGGCCAGAGCACAGATACGCAGTATTTT. It yields the protein CSASGGLAGGQSTDTQYF.